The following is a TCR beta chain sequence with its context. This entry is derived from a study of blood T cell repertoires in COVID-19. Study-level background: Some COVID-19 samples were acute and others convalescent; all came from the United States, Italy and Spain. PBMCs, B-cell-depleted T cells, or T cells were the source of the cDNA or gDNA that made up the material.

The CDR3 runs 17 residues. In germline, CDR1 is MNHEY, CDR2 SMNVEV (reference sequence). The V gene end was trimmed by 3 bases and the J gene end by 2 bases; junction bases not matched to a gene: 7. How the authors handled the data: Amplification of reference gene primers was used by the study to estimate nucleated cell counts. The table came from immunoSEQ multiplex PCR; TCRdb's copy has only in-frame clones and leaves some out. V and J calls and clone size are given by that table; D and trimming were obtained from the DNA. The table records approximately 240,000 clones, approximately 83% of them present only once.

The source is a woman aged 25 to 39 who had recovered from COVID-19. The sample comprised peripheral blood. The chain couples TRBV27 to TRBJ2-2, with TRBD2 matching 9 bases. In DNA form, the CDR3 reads TGTGCCAGCAGTTTCCTGACTAGCGGAGGAAACACCGGGGAGCTGTTTTTT. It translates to CASSFLTSGGNTGELFF.